A selection of T cell receptor beta chains follows, all from one sample in a study of blood T cell repertoires in COVID-19. The method was immunoSEQ multiplex PCR; TCRdb's version includes in-frame clones alone and lacks a portion of them. The table has about 440,000 clones, around 90% seen once. The material sequenced was PBMCs or T cells enriched from blood (not recorded which). These receptors all stem from a woman in her late teens or twenties with acute COVID-19. CDR3s include the opening cysteine and the closing phenylalanine or tryptophan. The D gene is left open where the match is weak. Rows may omit the clone size; those that give it use once, few, many or a size class.

abundance	len	v_gene	d_gene	j_gene	CDR3nt	CDR3aa
-	13	TRBV2	-	TRBJ2-3	TGTGCCATTGAAGGGGGGGCCGCAGATACGCAGTATTTT	CAIEGGAADTQYF
-	14	TRBV7-9	TRBD1	TRBJ1-6	TGTGCCAGCAGCCTAGACAGGGAGAATTCACCCCTCCACTTT	CASSLDRENSPLHF
-	12	TRBV2	-	TRBJ2-7	TGTGCCAGCAGTGAGGCTGGCTACGAGCAGTACTTC	CASSEAGYEQYF
once	14	TRBV6-5	TRBD1	TRBJ2-5	TGTGCCAGCAACCGGGACAGGAGACAAGAGACCCAGTACTTC	CASNRDRRQETQYF
-	13	TRBV28	-	TRBJ2-2	TGTGCCAGTCCATCATCGAACACCGGGGAGCTGTTTTTT	CASPSSNTGELFF
-	15	TRBV19	TRBD2	TRBJ2-1	TGTGCCAGTAGTACCGGGACTAGCGGGGGTATGGAGCAGTTCTTC	CASSTGTSGGMEQFF
once	13	TRBV12-3/TRBV12-4	-	TRBJ2-2	TGTGCCAGCAGTTTATCAGGGTCCGGGGAGCTGTTTTTT	CASSLSGSGELFF
few	12	TRBV7-5	-	TRBJ1-1	TGTGCCAGAACGCCGGACAGGGTCGAAGCTTTCTTT	CARTPDRVEAFF
-	14	TRBV18	-	TRBJ2-7	TGTGCCAGCTCACCACCCGCGACTGACTACGAGCAGTACTTC	CASSPPATDYEQYF
-	15	TRBV5-6	-	TRBJ1-5	TGTGCCAGCAGCTTCCGGGGTTATAGCAATCAGCCCCAGCATTTT	CASSFRGYSNQPQHF
-	16	TRBV6-5	TRBD1	TRBJ1-1	TGTGCCAGCAGTTACTCCGGGACAGGGGCGTTTCACAACGCTTTCTTT	CASSYSGTGAFHNAFF
-	13	TRBV5-4	-	TRBJ1-1	TGTGCCAGCAGCCGTGGAGGGGAGGTTGAAGCTTTCTTT	CASSRGGEVEAFF
-	17	TRBV11-2	TRBD1	TRBJ1-6	TGTGCCAGCAGCTTAGCCCTATTGACAGGGGGCGGTTCACCCCTCCACTTT	CASSLALLTGGGSPLHF
-	14	TRBV3-1/TRBV3-2	-	TRBJ1-6	TGTGCCAGCAGCCAGAGGGAGGGGCGGGGACCCCTCCACTTT	CASSQREGRGPLHF
once	14	TRBV7-9	TRBD2	TRBJ2-1	TGTGCCAGCAGCCCCGGGACTAGCTACAATGAGCAGTTCTTC	CASSPGTSYNEQFF
-	15	TRBV28	TRBD1	TRBJ2-2	TGTGCCAGCAGGACCCAAGACAGGGATGGTGGGGAGCTGTTTTTT	CASRTQDRDGGELFF
-	11	TRBV20-1	-	TRBJ1-1	TGCAGTGCTAGAGACAGCACTGAAGCTTTCTTT	CSARDSTEAFF
-	16	TRBV27	TRBD2	TRBJ2-1	TGTGCCAGCAGCTTTAGCGGGGTTAGCTCCTACAATGAGCAGTTCTTC	CASSFSGVSSYNEQFF
once	12	TRBV15	-	TRBJ1-2	TGTGCCACCAGCAGAGATGTCGGGGGAGTAACCTTC	CATSRDVGGVTF
-	15	TRBV4-3	-	TRBJ1-4	TGCGCCAGCAGCCCCGCCAGGGGTAAGAAGGAAAAACTGTTTTTT	CASSPARGKKEKLFF
-	15	TRBV28	-	TRBJ1-1	TGTGCCAGCAGTTCAGAGACAGATATGAACACTGAAGCTTTCTTT	CASSSETDMNTEAFF
-	15	TRBV28	-	TRBJ1-5	TGTGCCAGCGCTTTCGGGGGGCGGTTGATAGGGGCCCAGCATTTT	CASAFGGRLIGAQHF